This TCR beta chain was sequenced in a study of T cells in Graves' hyperthyroidism and ophthalmopathy. V was shortened by 7 bases and J by 1 base, with 7 bases between the two germline ends. The germline V gene encodes CDR1 SNHLY and CDR2 FYNNEI. This CDR3 comprises 12 residues. Researchers took RNA transcripts and amplified the TCR beta CDR3 regions from them. Researchers ran a first-round RT-PCR on the TCR CDR3 using the HTBI primer set. TCRdb analysed the multiplex PCR reads with MiXCR anew, one entry per CDR3 protein. The sample has hundreds of thousands of distinct CDR3 sequences, around 16% seen once; the top ten hold under 3.5%. Ophthalmopathy in the patients scored at least 3 on Clinical Activity Score and at least 4 on NOSPECS grade, lasting under 3 months. Clinical symptoms, serum thyroxine, TRAb, thyroid ultrasound and orbital computed tomography informed diagnoses.

The V call is TRBV2, the J call TRBJ2-5; a weak D match, TRBD1 (5 bases). Material for sequencing was blood. The receptor's source is a woman between 35 and 50 years old with Graves' ophthalmopathy. For the CDR3, the DNA is TGTGCCAGCAAGCAGGGCCAAGAGACCCAGTACTTC. Translating gives CASKQGQETQYF. The whole variable domain, remainder taken from reference TRBV2 and TRBJ2-5, is EPEVTQTPSHQVTQMGQEVILRCVPISNHLYFYWYRQILGQKVEFLVSFYNNEISEKSEIFDDQFSVERPDGSNFTLKIRSTKLEDSAMYFCASKQGQETQYFGPGTRLLVL.